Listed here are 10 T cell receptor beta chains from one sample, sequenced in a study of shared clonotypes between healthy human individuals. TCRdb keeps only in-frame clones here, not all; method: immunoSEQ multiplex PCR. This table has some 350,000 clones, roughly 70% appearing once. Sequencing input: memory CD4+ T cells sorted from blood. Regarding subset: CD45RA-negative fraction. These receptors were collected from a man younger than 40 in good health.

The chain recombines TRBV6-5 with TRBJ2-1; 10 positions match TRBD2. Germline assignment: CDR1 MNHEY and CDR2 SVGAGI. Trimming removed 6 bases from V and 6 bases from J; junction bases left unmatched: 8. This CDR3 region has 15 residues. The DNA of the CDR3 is TGTGCCAGCAGACTAGCGGGACCCCTGGGCAATGAGCAGTTCTTC. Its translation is CASRLAGPLGNEQFF.

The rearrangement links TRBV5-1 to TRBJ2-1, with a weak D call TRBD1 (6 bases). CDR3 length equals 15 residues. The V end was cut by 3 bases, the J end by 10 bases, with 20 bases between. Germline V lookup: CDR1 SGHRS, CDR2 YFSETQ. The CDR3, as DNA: TGCGCCAGCAGCTCAGAATCCGGGACATTTTTGGAGCAGTTCTTC. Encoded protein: CASSSESGTFLEQFF.

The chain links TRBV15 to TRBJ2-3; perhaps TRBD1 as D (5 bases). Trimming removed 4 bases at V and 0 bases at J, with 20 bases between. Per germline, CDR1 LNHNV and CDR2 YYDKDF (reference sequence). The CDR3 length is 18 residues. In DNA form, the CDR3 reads TGTGCCACCAGCACGCGACTGGCACGACAGATAAGCACAGATACGCAGTATTTT. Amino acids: CATSTRLARQISTDTQYF.

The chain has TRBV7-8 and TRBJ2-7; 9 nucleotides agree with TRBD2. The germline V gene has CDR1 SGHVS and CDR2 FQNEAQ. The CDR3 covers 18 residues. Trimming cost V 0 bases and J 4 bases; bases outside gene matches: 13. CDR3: CASSLANLPGLADYEQYF. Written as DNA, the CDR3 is TGTGCCAGCAGCTTAGCCAATCTCCCGGGACTAGCAGATTACGAGCAGTACTTC.

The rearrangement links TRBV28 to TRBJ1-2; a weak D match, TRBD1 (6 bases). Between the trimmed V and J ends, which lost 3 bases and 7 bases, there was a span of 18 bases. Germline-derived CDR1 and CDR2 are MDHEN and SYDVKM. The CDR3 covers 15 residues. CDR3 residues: CASSFRGRRSGGYTF. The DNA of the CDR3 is TGTGCCAGCAGTTTTCGGGGGCGCAGGTCGGGTGGCTACACCTTC.

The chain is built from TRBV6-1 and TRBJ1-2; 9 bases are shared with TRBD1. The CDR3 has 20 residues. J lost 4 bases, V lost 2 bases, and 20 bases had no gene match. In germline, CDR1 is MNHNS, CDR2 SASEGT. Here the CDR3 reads CASSEIGQGSSLDWVYGYTF. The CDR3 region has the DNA TGTGCCAGCAGTGAAATTGGACAGGGGTCGTCCCTCGATTGGGTCTATGGCTACACCTTC.

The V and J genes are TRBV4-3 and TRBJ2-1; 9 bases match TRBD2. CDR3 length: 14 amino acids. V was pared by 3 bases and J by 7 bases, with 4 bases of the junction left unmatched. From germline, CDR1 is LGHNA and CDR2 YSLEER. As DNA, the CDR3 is TGCGCCAGCAGCCAGAGCGGGGGGTTTAATGAGCAGTTCTTC. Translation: CASSQSGGFNEQFF.

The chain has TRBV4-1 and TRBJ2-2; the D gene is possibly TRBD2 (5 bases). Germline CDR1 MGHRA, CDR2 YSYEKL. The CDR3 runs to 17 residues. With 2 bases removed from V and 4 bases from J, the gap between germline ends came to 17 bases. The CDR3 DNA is TGCGCCAGCAGCCAACGACGGGATTTGATATTCACCGGGGAGCTGTTTTTT. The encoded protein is CASSQRRDLIFTGELFF.

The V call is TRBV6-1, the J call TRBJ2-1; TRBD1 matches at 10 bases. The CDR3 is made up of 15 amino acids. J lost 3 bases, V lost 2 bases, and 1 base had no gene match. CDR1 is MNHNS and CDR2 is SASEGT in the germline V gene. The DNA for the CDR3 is TGTGCCAGCAGTGAAAGGACAGGGGGCTACAATGAGCAGTTCTTC. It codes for CASSERTGGYNEQFF.

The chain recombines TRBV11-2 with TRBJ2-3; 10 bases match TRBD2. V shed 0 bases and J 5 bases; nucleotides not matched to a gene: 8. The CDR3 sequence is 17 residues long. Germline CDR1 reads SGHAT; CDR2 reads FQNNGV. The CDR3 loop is CASSLDLELAGLDTQYF. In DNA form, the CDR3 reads TGTGCCAGCAGCTTAGATCTCGAACTAGCGGGGCTAGATACGCAGTATTTT.